This record concerns one T cell receptor (beta chain) sequence. This entry comes from a study of technical replicates of blood from a few donors. The J segment lost 3 bases and the V segment lost 2 bases, leaving 3 bases of the junction unmatched. The germline V gene encodes CDR1 SGHRS and CDR2 YFSETQ. The CDR3 sequence is 15 residues long. The assay was immunoSEQ multiplex PCR, and TCRdb's table has in-frame clones only and misses some. Among about 97,000 clones listed, about 95% were seen once. The source is a human donor in good health. This chain uses TRBV5-1 with TRBJ2-7; 12 bases agree with TRBD2. Sequencing input: T cells isolated from PBMCs. The CDR3 DNA is TGCGCCAGCAGCTTTTCGACTAGCGGGAGCTACGAGCAGTACTTC. Translation gives CASSFSTSGSYEQYF.